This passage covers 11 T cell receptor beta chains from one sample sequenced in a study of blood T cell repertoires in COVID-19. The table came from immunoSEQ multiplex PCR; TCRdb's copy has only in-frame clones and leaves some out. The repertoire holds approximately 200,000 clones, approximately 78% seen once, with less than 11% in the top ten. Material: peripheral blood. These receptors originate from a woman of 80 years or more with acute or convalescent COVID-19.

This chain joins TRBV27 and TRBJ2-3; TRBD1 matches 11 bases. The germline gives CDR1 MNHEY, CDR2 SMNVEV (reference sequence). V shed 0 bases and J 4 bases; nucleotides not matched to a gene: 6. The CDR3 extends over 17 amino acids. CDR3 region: CASSLSLGTGGADTQYF. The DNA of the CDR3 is TGTGCCAGCAGTTTATCGCTGGGGACAGGGGGTGCAGATACGCAGTATTTT.

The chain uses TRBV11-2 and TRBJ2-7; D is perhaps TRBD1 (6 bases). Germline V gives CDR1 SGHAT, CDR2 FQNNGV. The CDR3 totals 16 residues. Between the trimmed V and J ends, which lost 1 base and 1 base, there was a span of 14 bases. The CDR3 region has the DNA TGTGCCAGCAGCTTAGTCCCCTCGACAGGTTCCTACGAGCAGTACTTC. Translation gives CASSLVPSTGSYEQYF. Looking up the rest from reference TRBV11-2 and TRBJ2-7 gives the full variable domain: EAGVAQSPRYKIIEKRQSVAFWCNPISGHATLYWYQQILGQGPKLLIQFQNNGVVDDSQLPKDRFSAERLKGVDSTLKIQPAKLEDSAVYLCASSLVPSTGSYEQYFGPGTRLTVT.

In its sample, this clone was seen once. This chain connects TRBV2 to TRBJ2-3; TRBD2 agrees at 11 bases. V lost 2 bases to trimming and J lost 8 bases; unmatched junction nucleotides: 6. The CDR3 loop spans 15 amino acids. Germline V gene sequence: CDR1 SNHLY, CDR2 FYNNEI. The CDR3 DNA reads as TGTGCCAGCAGTGAATTAGCGGGGGGGTCCGGTACGCAGTATTTT. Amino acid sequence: CASSELAGGSGTQYF.

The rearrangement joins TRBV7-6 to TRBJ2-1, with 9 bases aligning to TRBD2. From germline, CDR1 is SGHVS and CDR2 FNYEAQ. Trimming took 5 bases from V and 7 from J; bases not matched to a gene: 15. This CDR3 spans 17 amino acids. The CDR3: CASSRNSAGGPGNEQFF. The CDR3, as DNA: TGTGCCAGCAGCCGTAATTCCGCGGGGGGGCCGGGGAATGAGCAGTTCTTC.

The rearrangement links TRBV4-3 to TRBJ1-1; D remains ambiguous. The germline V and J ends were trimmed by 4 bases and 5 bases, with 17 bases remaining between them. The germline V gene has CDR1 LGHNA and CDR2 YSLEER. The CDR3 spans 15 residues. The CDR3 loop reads CASSRDIEPGTEAFF. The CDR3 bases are TGCGCCAGCAGCCGAGACATCGAGCCGGGAACTGAAGCTTTCTTT.

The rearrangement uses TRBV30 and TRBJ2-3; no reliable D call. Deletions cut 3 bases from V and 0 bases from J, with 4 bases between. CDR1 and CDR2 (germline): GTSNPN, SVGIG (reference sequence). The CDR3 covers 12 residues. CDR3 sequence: CAWSSSTDTQYF. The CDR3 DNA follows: TGTGCCTGGAGCAGTAGCACAGATACGCAGTATTTT.

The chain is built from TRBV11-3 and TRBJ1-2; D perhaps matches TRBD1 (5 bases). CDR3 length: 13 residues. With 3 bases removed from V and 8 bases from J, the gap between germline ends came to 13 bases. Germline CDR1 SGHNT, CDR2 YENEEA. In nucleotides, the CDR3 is TGTGCCAGCAGCTTGGAGCAGGGTATAGGCTACACCTTC. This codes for CASSLEQGIGYTF. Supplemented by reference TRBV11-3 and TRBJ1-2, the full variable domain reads EAGVVQSPRYKIIEKKQPVAFWCNPISGHNTLYWYLQNLGQGPELLIRYENEEAVDDSQLPKDRFSAERLKGVDSTLKIQPAELGDSAVYLCASSLEQGIGYTFGSGTRLTVV.

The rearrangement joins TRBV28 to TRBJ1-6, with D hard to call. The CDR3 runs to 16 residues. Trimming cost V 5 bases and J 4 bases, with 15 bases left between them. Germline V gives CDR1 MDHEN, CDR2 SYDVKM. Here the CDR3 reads CASSPPGNVYNSPLHF. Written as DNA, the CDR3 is TGTGCCAGCAGTCCTCCCGGGAATGTATATAATTCACCCCTCCACTTT.

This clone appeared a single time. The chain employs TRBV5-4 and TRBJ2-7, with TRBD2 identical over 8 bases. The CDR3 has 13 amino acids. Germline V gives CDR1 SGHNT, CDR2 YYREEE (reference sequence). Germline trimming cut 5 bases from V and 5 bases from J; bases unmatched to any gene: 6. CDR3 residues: CASSPGGGHEQYF. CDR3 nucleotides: TGTGCCAGCAGTCCGGGGGGGGGCCACGAGCAGTACTTC.

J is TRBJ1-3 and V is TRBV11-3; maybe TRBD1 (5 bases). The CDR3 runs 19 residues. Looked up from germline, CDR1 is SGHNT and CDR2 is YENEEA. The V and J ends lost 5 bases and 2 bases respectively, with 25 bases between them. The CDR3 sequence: CASSERIDSAGSAGNTIYF. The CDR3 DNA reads TGTGCCAGCAGCGAACGAATAGACTCCGCAGGGTCCGCTGGAAACACCATATATTTT. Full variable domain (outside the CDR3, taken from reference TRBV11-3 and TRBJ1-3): EAGVVQSPRYKIIEKKQPVAFWCNPISGHNTLYWYLQNLGQGPELLIRYENEEAVDDSQLPKDRFSAERLKGVDSTLKIQPAELGDSAVYLCASSERIDSAGSAGNTIYFGEGSWLTVV.

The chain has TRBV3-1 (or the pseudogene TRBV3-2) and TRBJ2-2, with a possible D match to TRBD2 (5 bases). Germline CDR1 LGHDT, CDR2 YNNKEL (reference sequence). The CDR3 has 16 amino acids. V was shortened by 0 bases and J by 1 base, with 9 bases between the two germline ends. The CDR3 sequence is CASSQEPGWNTGELFF. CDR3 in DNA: TGTGCCAGCAGCCAAGAGCCGGGGTGGAACACCGGGGAGCTGTTTTTT.